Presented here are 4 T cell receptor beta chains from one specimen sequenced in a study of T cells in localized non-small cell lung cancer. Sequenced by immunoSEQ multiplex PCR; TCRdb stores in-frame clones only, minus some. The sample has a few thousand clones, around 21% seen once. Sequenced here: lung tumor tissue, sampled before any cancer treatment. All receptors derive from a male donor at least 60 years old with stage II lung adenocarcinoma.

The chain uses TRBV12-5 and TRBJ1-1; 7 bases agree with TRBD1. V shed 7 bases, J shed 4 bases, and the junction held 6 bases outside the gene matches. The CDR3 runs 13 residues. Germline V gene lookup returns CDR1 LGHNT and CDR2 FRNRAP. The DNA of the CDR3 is TGTGCTAGTGAAAAGACAGGGCGCACTGAAGCTTTCTTT. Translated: CASEKTGRTEAFF.

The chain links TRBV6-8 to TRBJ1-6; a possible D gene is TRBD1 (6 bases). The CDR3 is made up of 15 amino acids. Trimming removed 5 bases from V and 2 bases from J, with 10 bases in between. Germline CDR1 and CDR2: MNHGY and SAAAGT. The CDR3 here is CASSRQEPYNSPLHF. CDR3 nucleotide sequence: TGTGCCAGCAGTCGACAGGAACCCTATAATTCACCCCTCCACTTT.

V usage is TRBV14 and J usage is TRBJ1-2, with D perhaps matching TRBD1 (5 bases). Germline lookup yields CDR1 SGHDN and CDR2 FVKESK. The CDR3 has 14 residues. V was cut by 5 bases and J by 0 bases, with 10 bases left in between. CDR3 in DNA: TGTGCCAGCAGCTTGGGGACGGCTAACTATGGCTACACCTTC. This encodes CASSLGTANYGYTF. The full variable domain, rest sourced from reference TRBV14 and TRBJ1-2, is EAGVTQFPSHSVIEKGQTVTLRCDPISGHDNLYWYRRVMGKEIKFLLHFVKESKQDESGMPNNRFLAERTGGTYSTLKVQPAELEDSGVYFCASSLGTANYGYTFGSGTRLTVV.

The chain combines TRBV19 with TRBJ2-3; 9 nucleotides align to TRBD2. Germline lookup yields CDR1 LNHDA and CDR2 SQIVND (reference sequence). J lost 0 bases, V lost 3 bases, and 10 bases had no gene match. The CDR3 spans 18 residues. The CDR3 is CASSIPSGGSRSTDTQYF. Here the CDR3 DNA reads TGTGCCAGTAGTATCCCCAGCGGGGGGTCTAGAAGCACAGATACGCAGTATTTT.